Described below is a single T cell receptor (beta chain) sequence and its context. Trimming shortened V by 2 bases and J by 3 bases, and 11 bases separated the two germline ends. This CDR3 comprises 14 residues. CDR1 is SGHDT, CDR2 YYEEEE, per germline. All enrollees were about 18 to 90 years old and from about 24 US areas. Allocation to cohorts depended on clinical history reported by the participants. The sample is drawn from a study of blood T cell repertoires in COVID-19. On the study more broadly: T cells, B-cell-depleted T cells, or PBMCs provided the cDNA or gDNA that served as material.

In the original analysis: Cell counts per sample came from amplifying reference gene primers. The protocol was immunoSEQ multiplex PCR, while the TCRdb copy is restricted to in-frame clones and leaves out a portion. That table is the source of V, J and clone size, and D and trimming were worked out from the DNA. Found here are 400,000 to 550,000 clones, roughly 85% of them singletons; the top ten hold approximately 2%. The clonotype comes from a woman between 18 and 29 years old with acute COVID-19. Sequencing was performed on PBMCs or T cells enriched from blood (not recorded which). The chain is built from TRBV5-6 and TRBJ1-2, with D possibly matching TRBD1 (5 bases). The CDR3 DNA reads as TGTGCCAGCAGCTTCAGCGGGACGGACTATGGCTACACCTTC. Translated: CASSFSGTDYGYTF.